The 18 T cell receptor beta chains below come from one sample, sequenced in a study of cytomegalovirus exposure and HLA in healthy donors. Researchers ran the PCR with 60 Vbeta and 13 Jbeta primers. Clones were read by immunoSEQ multiplex PCR, and TCRdb kept only the in-frame ones, dropping some. In all, the sample yields around 50,000 clones. Material for sequencing was PBMCs. Every receptor here comes from a woman between 45 and 65 years old in good health and CMV-seropositive.

This chain uses TRBV28 with TRBJ1-4, with a weak D call TRBD1 (6 bases). Germline V lookup: CDR1 MDHEN, CDR2 SYDVKM. With 5 bases removed from V and 0 bases from J, the gap between germline ends came to 22 bases. CDR3 length equals 19 residues. The CDR3: CASSITETGWGTTNEKLFF. DNA for the CDR3: TGTGCCAGCAGTATCACCGAAACAGGGTGGGGGACAACTAATGAAAAACTGTTTTTT.

The rearrangement joins TRBV5-1 to TRBJ2-5; 9 nucleotides agree with TRBD2. Unmatched junction bases numbered 14, after V lost 3 bases and J lost 2 bases. The CDR3 has 18 amino acids. CDR1 and CDR2 (germline): SGHRS, YFSETQ. Written as DNA, the CDR3 is TGCGCCAGCAGCTCACGACCTCGTAGCGGGGGACAACAAGAGACCCAGTACTTC. It is translated as CASSSRPRSGGQQETQYF.

The chain is built from TRBV30 and TRBJ1-4, with D perhaps matching TRBD1 (5 bases). Trimming removed 6 bases at V and 4 bases at J, with 18 bases between. The germline V gene encodes CDR1 GTSNPN and CDR2 SVGIG (reference sequence). This CDR3 is built from 15 residues. The CDR3 here is CACGEGFRSNEKLFF. CDR3 in DNA: TGTGCCTGTGGGGAGGGGTTTCGTAGTAATGAAAAACTGTTTTTT.

The CDR3: CASSKGGVTRNQPQHF. In DNA form, the CDR3 reads TGTGCCAGTAGTAAAGGGGGTGTTACCCGCAATCAGCCCCAGCATTTT. The gene calls are TRBV19 and TRBJ1-5; D may be TRBD1 (6 bases). The CDR3 spans 16 residues. V was shortened by 4 bases and J by 2 bases, with 15 bases between the two germline ends. CDR1 is LNHDA and CDR2 is SQIVND in the germline V gene (reference sequence).

The CDR3 region has the DNA TGTGCCAGCAGCCATTTCCGGGACAGGCTCTCTAACTATGGCTACACCTTC. Protein product: CASSHFRDRLSNYGYTF. The chain recombines TRBV27 with TRBJ1-2; TRBD1 matches at 8 bases. CDR3 length: 17 residues. The V segment lost 6 bases and the J segment 0 bases; nucleotides outside the gene matches: 12. Germline V CDR1 and CDR2: MNHEY, SMNVEV (reference sequence).

The chain has TRBV11-2 and TRBJ2-7, with 10 bases aligning to TRBD1. V lost 5 bases to trimming and J lost 3 bases; unmatched junction nucleotides: 4. This CDR3 has 14 residues. From germline, CDR1 is SGHAT and CDR2 FQNNGV. For the CDR3, the DNA is TGTGCCAGCAGCCACGGGGACAGGGGCTACGAGCAGTACTTC. Encoded protein: CASSHGDRGYEQYF.

V is TRBV25-1 and J is TRBJ2-7; 7 bases map to TRBD1. CDR1 and CDR2 from the germline V gene are MGHDK and SYGVNS. The length of the CDR3 is 15 residues. Trimming cost V 6 bases and J 0 bases; bases outside gene matches: 8. The CDR3 region has the DNA TGTGCCAGCAGCGCTACCGGGACAGACTCCTACGAGCAGTACTTC. Residues: CASSATGTDSYEQYF.

The V gene is TRBV28, the J gene TRBJ1-5, with 9 bases fitting TRBD1. Trimming removed 6 bases from V and 6 bases from J; junction bases left unmatched: 9. Germline CDR1 MDHEN, CDR2 SYDVKM. The CDR3 sequence is 15 residues long. The DNA for the CDR3 is TGTGCCAGCAGATACAGGGGGCGGAATGCTCAGCCCCAGCATTTT. Translating gives CASRYRGRNAQPQHF. Full variable domain (rest looked up from reference TRBV28 and TRBJ1-5): DVKVTQSSRYLVKRTGEKVFLECVQDMDHENMFWYRQDPGLGLRLIYFSYDVKMKEKGDIPEGYSVSREKKERFSLILESASTNQTSMYLCASRYRGRNAQPQHFGDGTRLSIL.

The rearrangement links TRBV5-1 to TRBJ2-5; the D gene is possibly TRBD1 (6 bases). Trimming shortened V by 6 bases and J by 7 bases, and 19 bases separated the two germline ends. Germline CDR1 is SGHRS and CDR2 is YFSETQ. This CDR3 comprises 14 residues. CDR3 bases: TGCGCCAGCACCCACAGGGACGCCCCGGGGACCCAGTACTTC. Translated: CASTHRDAPGTQYF. The whole variable domain, filled in from reference TRBV5-1 and TRBJ2-5, reads KAGVTQTPRYLIKTRGQQVTLSCSPISGHRSVSWYQQTPGQGLQFLFEYFSETQRNKGNFPGRFSGRQFSNSRSEMNVSTLELGDSALYLCASTHRDAPGTQYFGPGTRLLVL.

The CDR3 DNA follows: TGCGCCAGCAGCCAGGGGACAGGGGGCTATGGCTACACCTTC. This gives the protein CASSQGTGGYGYTF. This sequence joins TRBV4-3 and TRBJ1-2; 11 bases are shared with TRBD1. After removal of 3 bases from V and 4 bases from J, the junction contained 1 base not matched to a gene. Germline CDR1 LGHNA, CDR2 YSLEER. The CDR3 totals 14 residues.

This rearrangement joins TRBV4-2 to TRBJ2-3, with D tentatively TRBD1 (5 bases). V lost 8 bases and J lost 3, with 12 bases in between. Looked up from germline, CDR1 is LGHNA and CDR2 is YNFKEQ. This CDR3 is 13 amino acids long. CDR3 region: CASQPTETDTQYF. Here the CDR3 DNA reads TGTGCCAGCCAACCGACAGAGACAGATACGCAGTATTTT.

The rearrangement joins TRBV30 to TRBJ2-7; D is perhaps TRBD2 (5 bases). This CDR3 is built from 14 residues. CDR1 GTSNPN and CDR2 SVGIG come from the germline V gene (reference sequence). V gave up 1 base and J gave up 5 bases, with 15 bases separating them. The CDR3 sequence is CAWSAGSGPHEQYF. The CDR3 DNA follows: TGTGCCTGGAGTGCCGGAAGCGGTCCTCACGAGCAGTACTTC.

The V and J genes are TRBV12-5 and TRBJ2-2, with D possibly TRBD1 on 6 matching bases. This CDR3 comprises 15 residues. Germline values: CDR1 LGHNT, CDR2 FRNRAP. The V end lost 4 bases, the J end lost 4 bases, and 13 bases lay between the germline ends. CDR3 DNA sequence: TGTGCTAGTGGTTGGGGGCCTCCTATCACCGGGGAGCTGTTTTTT. It yields the protein CASGWGPPITGELFF.

V and J are TRBV5-1 and TRBJ2-2; 9 bases are a match to TRBD2. Per the germline V gene, CDR1 is SGHRS and CDR2 is YFSETQ. The CDR3 extends over 17 amino acids. V lost 4 bases, J lost 7 bases, and 14 bases stayed unmatched. The CDR3, as DNA: TGCGCCAGCAGCGGCGGGACTAGCCAACGAGGTAGCGGGGAGCTGTTTTTT. As protein: CASSGGTSQRGSGELFF.

The V and J genes are TRBV2 and TRBJ1-6; D might be TRBD1 (5 bases). This CDR3 has 14 amino acids. With 8 bases removed from V and 4 bases from J, the gap between germline ends came to 12 bases. CDR1 and CDR2 from the germline V gene are SNHLY and FYNNEI. CDR3 region: CASLKEGYNSPLHF. The CDR3 nucleotides are TGTGCCAGCCTTAAGGAGGGGTATAATTCACCCCTCCACTTT.

The chain couples TRBV4-1 to TRBJ1-5; 9 bases fit TRBD1. Unmatched junction bases numbered 1, after V lost 5 bases and J lost 5 bases. The germline V gene encodes CDR1 MGHRA and CDR2 YSYEKL. The CDR3 spans 13 residues. CDR3 residues: CASSWTGDQPQHF. The CDR3 DNA reads as TGCGCCAGCAGCTGGACAGGGGATCAGCCCCAGCATTTT.

The chain recombines TRBV28 with TRBJ2-7, with 7 nucleotides matching TRBD2. With V trimmed by 3 bases and J by 3 bases, 2 bases remained unmatched. The CDR3 runs to 13 residues. Germline CDR1 and CDR2: MDHEN and SYDVKM. CDR3 nucleotides: TGTGCCAGCAGTTTCCCTAGCGGCTACGAGCAGTACTTC. Its translation: CASSFPSGYEQYF.

The chain uses TRBV5-5 and TRBJ2-3; D unresolved. Trimming took 1 base from V and 0 from J, leaving 3 bases between them. The germline gives CDR1 SGHKS, CDR2 YYEKEE (reference sequence). CDR3 length equals 13 residues. For the CDR3, the DNA is TGTGCCAGCAGCTTGTATAGCACAGATACGCAGTATTTT. Protein sequence: CASSLYSTDTQYF. Full variable domain (remainder filled in from reference TRBV5-5 and TRBJ2-3): DAGVTQSPTHLIKTRGQQVTLRCSPISGHKSVSWYQQVLGQGPQFIFQYYEKEERGRGNFPDRFSARQFPNYSSELNVNALLLGDSALYLCASSLYSTDTQYFGPGTRLTVL.